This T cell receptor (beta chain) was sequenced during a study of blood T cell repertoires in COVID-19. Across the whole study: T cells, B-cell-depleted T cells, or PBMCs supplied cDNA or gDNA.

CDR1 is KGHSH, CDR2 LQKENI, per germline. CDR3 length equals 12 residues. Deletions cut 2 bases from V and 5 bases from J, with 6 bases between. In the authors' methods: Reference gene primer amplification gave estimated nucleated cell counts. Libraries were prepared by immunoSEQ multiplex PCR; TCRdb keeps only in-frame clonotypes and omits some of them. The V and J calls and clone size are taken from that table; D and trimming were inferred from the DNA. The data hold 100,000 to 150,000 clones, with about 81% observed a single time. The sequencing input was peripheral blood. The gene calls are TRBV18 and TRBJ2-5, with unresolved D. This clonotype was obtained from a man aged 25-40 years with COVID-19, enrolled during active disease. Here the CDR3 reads CASSPVPETQYF. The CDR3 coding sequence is TGTGCCAGCTCACCAGTTCCGGAGACCCAGTACTTC. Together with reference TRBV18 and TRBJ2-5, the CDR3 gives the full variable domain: NAGVMQNPRHLVRRRGQEARLRCSPMKGHSHVYWYRQLPEEGLKFMVYLQKENIIDESGMPKERFSAEFPKEGPSILRIQQVVRGDSAAYFCASSPVPETQYFGPGTRLLVL.